This passage covers 25 T cell receptor beta chains from one sample sequenced in a study of OX40 agonist ivuxolimab in advanced cancers. Produced via immunoSEQ multiplex PCR; TCRdb's table is partial and in-frame only. The sample consists of some 50,000 clones, about 90% of them appearing once. The sequences come from CD4+ or CD8+ T cells sorted from blood, collected in a trial of the OX40 agonist ivuxolimab. Receptor source: an adult with an advanced solid tumor such as melanoma, head and neck, liver or kidney cancer.

The V and J genes are TRBV19 and TRBJ2-7; D not certain. The CDR3 loop spans 14 amino acids. V lost 4 bases and J 3 bases, leaving 13 bases between the germline ends. Germline CDR1 and CDR2: LNHDA and SQIVND (reference sequence). CDR3 DNA: TGTGCCAGTAGTACCCGCCCAAATATCTACGAGCAGTACTTC. Its protein product is CASSTRPNIYEQYF.

This sequence joins TRBV25-1 and TRBJ1-6, with no clear D. The CDR3 is made up of 13 amino acids. Trimming removed 3 bases at V and 11 bases at J, with 11 bases between. Germline V gives CDR1 MGHDK, CDR2 SYGVNS. The CDR3 is CASSDSFGTPLHF. In DNA, the CDR3 is TGTGCCAGCAGTGATTCGTTCGGGACACCCCTCCACTTT.

The CDR3 sequence is CASSQADGRADEQFF. The DNA of the CDR3 is TGTGCCAGCAGCCAAGCTGACGGGAGGGCCGATGAGCAGTTCTTC. J is TRBJ2-1 and V is TRBV4-2, with 8 bases lining up with TRBD2. Looked up from germline, CDR1 is LGHNA and CDR2 is YNFKEQ. The CDR3 is made up of 15 amino acids. J was trimmed by 8 bases and V by 1 base; bases with no gene match: 7.

The genes are TRBV27 and TRBJ2-3; D might be TRBD2 (7 bases). CDR3 size: 16 residues. Looked up from germline, CDR1 is MNHEY and CDR2 is SMNVEV (reference sequence). V lost 6 bases and J lost 4, with 20 bases in between. The CDR3, as DNA: TGTGCCAGCAGGGATGGGGGGGCCTTACCCGCAGATACGCAGTATTTT. This codes for CASRDGGALPADTQYF.

The chain joins TRBV5-1 to TRBJ2-1, with 8 positions matching TRBD1. V dropped 1 base and J dropped 5; count of bases not matched to a gene: 5. Germline values: CDR1 SGHRS, CDR2 YFSETQ. The CDR3 sequence is 15 residues long. CDR3 amino acids: CASSLFQGAHNEQFF. The CDR3 nucleotides read TGCGCCAGCAGCTTGTTTCAGGGGGCTCACAATGAGCAGTTCTTC.

This clone was observed a few times. The DNA for the CDR3 is TGTGCCAGCAGTTCGACAACACTCTACGAGCAGTACTTC. As protein: CASSSTTLYEQYF. The chain has TRBV27 and TRBJ2-7; D remains ambiguous. Trimming shortened V by 4 bases and J by 3 bases, and 10 bases separated the two germline ends. The CDR3 totals 13 residues. CDR1 and CDR2 (germline): MNHEY, SMNVEV (reference sequence).

On this clone itself: One end of the junction does not line up with germline, which may come from a read error. The CDR3 DNA follows: TGTGCCAGCAGTGACTCCGGGTCGACCGGGGAGCTGTTTTTT. This codes for CASSDSGSTGELFF. The chain has TRBV6-6 and TRBJ2-2; no clear D gene. The CDR3 length is 14 residues. The germline V gene has CDR1 MNHNY and CDR2 SVGAGI (reference sequence).

The rearrangement joins TRBV10-3 to TRBJ2-5; D might be TRBD2 (6 bases). The closer fit of TRBJ2-7 to the DNA end suggests the J call may be wrong. In germline, CDR1 is ENHRY, CDR2 SYGVKD. CDR3 length: 15 amino acids. The CDR3, as DNA: TGTGCCATCAGTGAAGGAGGGGCAGGAGTCTACGAGCAGTACTTC. This encodes CAISEGGAGVYEQYF.

The rearrangement joins TRBV7-2 to TRBJ2-7; D ambiguous. Germline V lookup: CDR1 SGHTA, CDR2 FQGNSA. Deletions cut 6 bases from V and 7 bases from J, with 13 bases between. The CDR3 has 12 amino acids. CDR3 DNA: TGTGCCAGCAGTTCTTTTACGTGGGAGCAGTACTTC. Protein: CASSSFTWEQYF.

CDR3 sequence (DNA): TGTGCCAGCACCCTGTACACTGAAGCTTTCTTT. The encoded protein is CASTLYTEAFF. V gene TRBV28 combines with J gene TRBJ1-1; D is undetermined. Germline V lookup: CDR1 MDHEN, CDR2 SYDVKM. V was cut by 7 bases and J by 3 bases, with 6 bases left in between. The CDR3 contains 11 residues.

The genes are TRBV19 and TRBJ1-4, with 7 bases that match TRBD1. The CDR3 is 16 amino acids. The ends lost 2 bases at V and 4 bases at J; junction bases unmatched: 7. Germline V gene data show CDR1 as LNHDA and CDR2 as SQIVND (reference sequence). CDR3 loop: CASSIQDRDSNEKLFF. The CDR3 DNA is TGTGCCAGTAGTATACAAGACCGGGACAGTAATGAAAAACTGTTTTTT.

The rearrangement joins TRBV5-1 to TRBJ1-1; TRBD1 is a possible D gene (5 bases). The CDR3 has 12 amino acids. Trimming removed 1 base from V and 8 bases from J, with 9 bases in between. Germline CDR1 SGHRS, CDR2 YFSETQ. The CDR3 region is CASSLLRDEAFF. The CDR3 nucleotides read TGCGCCAGCAGCTTGTTAAGGGACGAAGCTTTCTTT. Filled out from reference TRBV5-1 and TRBJ1-1, the complete variable domain reads KAGVTQTPRYLIKTRGQQVTLSCSPISGHRSVSWYQQTPGQGLQFLFEYFSETQRNKGNFPGRFSGRQFSNSRSEMNVSTLELGDSALYLCASSLLRDEAFFGQGTRLTVV.

J is TRBJ1-5 and V is TRBV6-7; D might be TRBD1 (6 bases). TRBV6-7 is reported as an ORF; its role is uncertain. V lost 5 bases and J 2 bases, leaving 13 bases between the germline ends. The CDR3 totals 15 residues. The CDR3, as DNA: TGTGCCAGCAGTGAACAGGGCAGGGGCAATCAGCCCCAGCATTTT. As protein: CASSEQGRGNQPQHF.

Only a few counts were recorded for this clone. V gene TRBV18 combines with J gene TRBJ1-2; 7 bases map to TRBD1. Germline CDR1 is KGHSH and CDR2 is LQKENI. The CDR3 length is 13 residues. The trim removed 3 bases at V and 4 bases at J, leaving 2 bases unmatched. The CDR3 region has the DNA TGTGCCAGCTCACCGGGACAGAGCTATGGCTACACCTTC. Protein product: CASSPGQSYGYTF. Together with reference TRBV18 and TRBJ1-2, the CDR3 gives the full variable domain: NAGVMQNPRHLVRRRGQEARLRCSPMKGHSHVYWYRQLPEEGLKFMVYLQKENIIDESGMPKERFSAEFPKEGPSILRIQQVVRGDSAAYFCASSPGQSYGYTFGSGTRLTVV.

Here the CDR3 reads CASSLGRLAGGPDTQYF. Written as DNA, the CDR3 is TGTGCCAGCAGCTTAGGGAGACTAGCGGGAGGGCCAGATACGCAGTATTTT. The J gene is TRBJ2-3, the V gene TRBV11-3; 14 nucleotides align to TRBD2. V dropped 1 base and J dropped 4; count of bases not matched to a gene: 4. CDR1 is SGHNT and CDR2 is YENEEA in the germline V gene. This CDR3 has 17 residues.

The rearrangement joins TRBV7-3 to TRBJ2-3; 7 nucleotides line up with TRBD2. With V trimmed by 0 bases and J by 2 bases, 20 bases remained unmatched. The CDR3 covers 21 residues. The germline V gene has CDR1 SGHTA and CDR2 FQGTGA. CDR3 coding DNA: TGTGCCAGCAGCTTAACAGGCTCACGTGGACTCAGCGGGGAATCCACAGATACGCAGTATTTT. Protein: CASSLTGSRGLSGESTDTQYF. The whole variable domain, remainder taken from reference TRBV7-3 and TRBJ2-3, is GAGVSQTPSNKVTEKGKYVELRCDPISGHTALYWYRQSLGQGPEFLIYFQGTGAADDSGLPNDRFFAVRPEGSVSTLKIQRTERGDSAVYLCASSLTGSRGLSGESTDTQYFGPGTRLTVL.

This clone was seen once. This chain links TRBV7-9 with TRBJ1-2, with D possibly being TRBD1 (5 bases). Germline CDR1 is SEHNR and CDR2 is FQNEAQ (reference sequence). The CDR3 sequence is 14 residues long. V lost 2 bases to trimming and J lost 8 bases, with 15 bases between them. The CDR3 coding sequence is TGTGCCAGCAGCTTAACAGGCAGTTTTCGAGGCTACACCTTC. It translates to CASSLTGSFRGYTF.

The V call is TRBV5-1, the J call TRBJ2-2; the match to TRBD2 covers 7 bases. The germline CDR1 and CDR2 sequences are SGHRS and YFSETQ. After removal of 4 bases from V and 6 bases from J, the junction contained 6 bases not matched to a gene. The CDR3 length is 14 residues. CDR3 DNA sequence: TGCGCCAGCAGCGTGGGTACTAGCGCCGGGGAGCTGTTTTTT. As protein: CASSVGTSAGELFF.

This chain links TRBV7-9 with TRBJ1-5, with D unclear. CDR1 is SEHNR, CDR2 FQNEAQ, per germline (reference sequence). The V end lost 4 bases, the J end lost 6 bases, and 13 bases lay between the germline ends. The CDR3 runs 14 residues. CDR3 bases: TGTGCCAGCAGCTCTCGTGGAGGCGGTCAGCCCCAGCATTTT. It translates to CASSSRGGGQPQHF.

This chain joins TRBV6-1 and TRBJ1-2; D call uncertain. V gave up 6 bases and J gave up 4 bases, with 6 bases separating them. Germline CDR1 is MNHNS and CDR2 is SASEGT. The CDR3 runs to 11 residues. The CDR3 sequence: CASSGPYGYTF. The CDR3 DNA sequence: TGTGCCAGCAGCGGGCCCTATGGCTACACCTTC.

The chain uses TRBV5-1 and TRBJ2-3, with D unresolved. V lost 0 bases to trimming and J lost 6 bases, with 11 bases between them. In germline, CDR1 is SGHRS, CDR2 YFSETQ. CDR3 length: 14 amino acids. The CDR3 protein is CASSLDSYGDTQYF. The CDR3, as DNA: TGCGCCAGCAGCTTGGACAGTTACGGGGATACGCAGTATTTT.

The gene calls are TRBV19 and TRBJ1-4; D not resolved. Germline CDR1 LNHDA, CDR2 SQIVND (reference sequence). The V end was cut by 3 bases, the J end by 8 bases, with 10 bases between. CDR3 length equals 13 residues. CDR3 coding DNA: TGTGCCAGTAGTATTATGAGCTTCGAAAAACTGTTTTTT. It translates to CASSIMSFEKLFF.

The rearrangement uses TRBV5-1 and TRBJ1-1; possible D gene TRBD1, 5 bases. V lost 0 bases and J 4 bases, leaving 10 bases between the germline ends. Germline V gene sequence: CDR1 SGHRS, CDR2 YFSETQ. The CDR3 sequence is 14 residues long. This chain's CDR3 is CASSLEGESTEAFF. The CDR3 DNA follows: TGCGCCAGCAGCTTGGAAGGGGAAAGCACTGAAGCTTTCTTT.

The rearrangement links TRBV6-5 to TRBJ2-3, with D unresolved. V was clipped by 10 bases and J by 1 base, with 12 bases between them. CDR1 is MNHEY, CDR2 SVGAGI, per germline. The CDR3 length is 13 residues. The CDR3 sequence: CAIGRSGTDTQYF. CDR3 nucleotide sequence: TGTGCCATCGGACGTTCTGGCACAGATACGCAGTATTTT.

This clone has just one count. The chain has TRBV12-5 and TRBJ2-2; no definite D call. This CDR3 has 16 amino acids. Germline CDR1 reads LGHNT; CDR2 reads FRNRAP. Trimming pared 8 bases from V and 4 bases from J, leaving 20 bases between. The CDR3 DNA follows: TGTGCTAGTTCTACGAGGTTATTAGCCGGCACCGGGGAGCTGTTTTTT. Protein sequence: CASSTRLLAGTGELFF. The full variable domain, rest sourced from reference TRBV12-5 and TRBJ2-2, is DARVTQTPRHKVTEMGQEVTMRCQPILGHNTVFWYRQTMMQGLELLAYFRNRAPLDDSGMPKDRFSAEMPDATLATLKIQPSEPRDSAVYFCASSTRLLAGTGELFFGEGSRLTVL.